This T cell receptor beta chain was observed in a study of blood T cell repertoires in COVID-19. Study overall: The origin of the acute and convalescent COVID-19 samples was the United States, Italy and Spain. The analysed material was cDNA or gDNA that came from T cells, B-cell-depleted T cells, or PBMCs.

This CDR3 has 17 amino acids. CDR1 LNHNV and CDR2 YYDKDF come from the germline V gene (reference sequence). J lost 5 bases, V lost 4 bases, and 14 bases had no gene match. Seattle-derived patients entered the study during active infection and were followed longitudinally. Authors' methods: Estimation of nucleated cell counts was performed using reference gene primer amplification. TCRdb keeps only in-frame clones here, not all; method: immunoSEQ multiplex PCR. V and J calls and clone size are copied from that table; D and trimming were computed from the DNA. The table has around 170,000 clones, around 83% seen once.

Material: peripheral blood. The source of this sequence is a woman between 70 and 85 years old with COVID-19, enrolled during active disease. This chain connects TRBV15 to TRBJ2-7, with 10 bases aligning to TRBD2. This chain's CDR3 is CATSTNRKGLARNEQYF. The CDR3 bases are TGTGCCACCAGCACGAACCGAAAGGGACTAGCGAGGAACGAGCAGTACTTC.